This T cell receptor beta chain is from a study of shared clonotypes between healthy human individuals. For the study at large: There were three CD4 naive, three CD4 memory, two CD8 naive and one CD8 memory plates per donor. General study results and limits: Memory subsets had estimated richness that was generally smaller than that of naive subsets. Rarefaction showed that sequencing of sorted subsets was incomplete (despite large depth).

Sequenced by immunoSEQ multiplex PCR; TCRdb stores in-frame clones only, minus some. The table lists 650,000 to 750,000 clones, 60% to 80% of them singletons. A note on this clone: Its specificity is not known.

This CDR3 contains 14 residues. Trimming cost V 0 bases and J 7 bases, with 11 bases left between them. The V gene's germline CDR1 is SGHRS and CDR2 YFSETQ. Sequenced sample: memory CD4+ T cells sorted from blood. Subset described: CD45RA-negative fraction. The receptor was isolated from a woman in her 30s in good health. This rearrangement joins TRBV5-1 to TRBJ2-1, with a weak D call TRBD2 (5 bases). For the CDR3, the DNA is TGCGCCAGCAGCTTGGCCGAGGGAACTAATGAGCAGTTCTTC. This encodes CASSLAEGTNEQFF.